This TCR beta chain was captured by sequencing in a study of blood T cells in healthy people across ages. Then a second PCR, running roughly 7 to 11 cycles, was carried out with a sample-barcoded 5' primer and a J-beta primer mix. TCRdb re-called the 5' RACE reads through MiXCR, storing one row per CDR3 protein. The table has fewer than 700,000 distinct CDR3 sequences, roughly 43% seen once. This clonotype was detected ten times or more. What it binds is unknown. The V gene end was trimmed by 3 bases and the J gene end by 4 bases; junction bases not matched to a gene: 5. CDR3 size: 15 residues. Germline V gene sequence: CDR1 MGHRA, CDR2 YSYEKL. Study-level findings and limits: The unknown donor CMV status may have confounded expanded clonotype changes.

J is TRBJ1-2 and V is TRBV4-1; 10 bases map to TRBD1. The specimen sequenced was blood. The clonotype originates from a man aged 80 or over in good health. The CDR3 DNA reads as TGCGCCAGCAGCCACGAAGGGACAGGGGTCTATGGCTACACCTTC. It codes for CASSHEGTGVYGYTF.